What follows describes a single TCR beta chain. Its antigen is unknown. This entry comes from a study of cytomegalovirus exposure and HLA in healthy donors. Study-level results: According to a later analysis, TCR clusters from the first cohort tended to co-occur in the 100 to 150 validation repertoires. In vitro data verified a few CMV-associated chains as specific for CMV antigens. According to the study, 150 to 200 TCR beta chains were cytomegalovirus-associated.

This table comes from immunoSEQ multiplex PCR, and its TCRdb copy is limited to in-frame clones, with some not included. This repertoire shows fewer than 85,000 clones, about 95% found once; its top ten account for 1.3%. The length of the CDR3 is 13 residues. CDR1 is MNHEY, CDR2 SMNVEV, per germline (reference sequence). V lost 7 bases, J lost 1 base, and 10 bases lay in between. This receptor was identified in a woman between 18 and 29 years old in good health and CMV-seronegative. The chain uses TRBV27 and TRBJ1-2, with D perhaps TRBD1 (5 bases). The sample was PBMCs. CDR3 sequence reads: CASTPGGNYGYTF. In DNA form, the CDR3 reads TGTGCCAGCACCCCGGGGGGTAACTATGGCTACACCTTC.